This TCR beta chain was captured in a study of T-cell reconstitution after alpha-beta-depleted transplantation in children. Unique molecular identifiers were incorporated into the prepared TCRbeta library. TCRdb independently ran MiXCR on the PCR reads; one entry per CDR3 protein. The top ten clones hold 35% to 50% of a sample with roughly 340,000 distinct CDR3 sequences, around 15% of them seen once. Trimming took 5 bases from V and 0 from J; bases not matched to a gene: 5. CDR3 length equals 15 residues. The V gene's germline CDR1 is DFQATT and CDR2 SNEGSKA (reference sequence). This clonotype turned up a few times. The antigen remains undetermined. Whole-study results and caveats: T-cell numbers and diversity one year post-transplant derived largely from freshly generated T cells. At day 60, the high TCRbeta diversity found in some patients originated from recipient T cells and thymic progenitors that had survived. About two months after transplant, alpha-beta T cells reportedly came from several hundred expanded graft clones.

This chain uses TRBV20-1 with TRBJ1-5, with 9 bases matching TRBD1. This material consisted of PBMCs, mostly from graft donor cells, taken 360 days after TCRalphabeta/CD19-depleted stem cell transplant. The origin of this receptor is a male patient between 2 and 10 years old who had a stem cell transplant for acute lymphoblastic leukemia, so the T cells may come from the graft donor. CDR3 amino acids: CSARDRVYSNQPQHF. CDR3 nucleotides: TGCAGTGCTCGGGACAGGGTTTATAGCAATCAGCCCCAGCATTTT.